This T cell receptor (beta chain) was captured by sequencing in a study of blood T cell repertoires in COVID-19. The V gene's germline CDR1 is SNHLY and CDR2 FYNNEI. The CDR3 is made up of 16 amino acids. J lost 2 bases, V lost 6 bases, and 7 bases had no gene match. Per the original methods: Amplifying reference gene primers gave estimates of nucleated cell counts. Profiling relied on immunoSEQ multiplex PCR, and the TCRdb table lists in-frame clones only, not all of them. The DNA was the basis for D and trimming; V, J and clone size are from that table. The profile covers approximately 180,000 clones, with approximately 87% appearing a single time and about 2.7% taken by the ten largest.

V and J are TRBV2 and TRBJ1-5; TRBD1 matches at 10 bases. This sequence was found in a man aged 35-49 years with active or convalescent COVID-19. The source material was peripheral blood. CDR3 nucleotide sequence: TGTGCCAGCAGGGGGACAGGGGATCGGGGCAATCAGCCCCAGCATTTT. Encoded protein: CASRGTGDRGNQPQHF.